This record looks at one T cell receptor beta chain sequence and its context. Its antigen is unknown. The same CDR3 arises from other DNA sequences in this sample as well. The record originates from a study of cytomegalovirus exposure and HLA in healthy donors. Whole-study findings and limits: With high specificity and sensitivity, the classifier reportedly diagnosed cytomegalovirus status. It was reported that TCR beta sequences correctly inferred the HLA-A and HLA-B alleles for most subjects.

Trimming shortened V by 4 bases and J by 0 bases, and 10 bases separated the two germline ends. The CDR3 totals 14 residues. CDR1 SGHRS and CDR2 YFSETQ come from the germline V gene. Primers: 60 Vbeta forward and 13 Jbeta reverse. Sequencing was performed with immunoSEQ multiplex PCR; in TCRdb, only in-frame clones are kept and a portion is missing. This sample has about 190,000 clones, with around 90% found just once. The TCR was taken from a boy aged 2 to 10 in good health and CMV-seronegative. The sequencing input was PBMCs. V and J are TRBV5-1 and TRBJ2-5, with D perhaps matching TRBD1 (6 bases). This CDR3 is CASSLTGYQETQYF. For the CDR3, the DNA is TGCGCCAGCAGCCTTACAGGGTACCAAGAGACCCAGTACTTC. The whole variable domain, remainder taken from reference TRBV5-1 and TRBJ2-5, is KAGVTQTPRYLIKTRGQQVTLSCSPISGHRSVSWYQQTPGQGLQFLFEYFSETQRNKGNFPGRFSGRQFSNSRSEMNVSTLELGDSALYLCASSLTGYQETQYFGPGTRLLVL.